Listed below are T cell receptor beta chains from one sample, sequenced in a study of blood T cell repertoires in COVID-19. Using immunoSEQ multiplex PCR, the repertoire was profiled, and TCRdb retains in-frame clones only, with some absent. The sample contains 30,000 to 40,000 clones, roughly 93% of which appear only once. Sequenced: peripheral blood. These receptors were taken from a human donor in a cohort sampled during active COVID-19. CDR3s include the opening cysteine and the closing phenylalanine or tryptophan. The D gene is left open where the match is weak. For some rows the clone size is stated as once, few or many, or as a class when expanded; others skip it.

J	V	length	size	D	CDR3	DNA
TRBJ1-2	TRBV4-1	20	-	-	CASSQGGGRDRSSANYGYTF	TGCGCCAGCAGCCAAGGGGGGGGAAGGGACCGCTCTTCGGCTAACTATGGCTACACCTTC
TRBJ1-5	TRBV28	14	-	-	CASSFAYSNQPQHF	TGTGCCAGCAGTTTCGCGTATAGCAATCAGCCCCAGCATTTT
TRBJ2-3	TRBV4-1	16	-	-	CASSQVSAALTDTQYF	TGCGCCAGCAGCCAAGTCTCCGCGGCCCTCACAGATACGCAGTATTTT
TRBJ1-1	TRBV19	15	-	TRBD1	CASAGTVTGRTEAFF	TGTGCCAGTGCCGGGACAGTCACTGGGAGGACTGAAGCTTTCTTT
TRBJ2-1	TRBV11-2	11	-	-	CASSLPDEQFF	TGTGCCAGCAGCCTCCCCGATGAGCAGTTCTTC
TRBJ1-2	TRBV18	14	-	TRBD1	CASSSGQRNYGYTF	TGTGCCAGCTCATCGGGACAGCGAAACTATGGCTACACCTTC
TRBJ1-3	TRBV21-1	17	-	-	CASSKEGQGASGNTIYF	TGTGCCAGCAGCAAAGAAGGGCAGGGGGCGTCTGGAAACACCATATATTTT
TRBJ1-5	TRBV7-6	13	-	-	CASSFGSNQPQHF	TGTGCCAGCAGCTTCGGGAGCAATCAGCCCCAGCATTTT
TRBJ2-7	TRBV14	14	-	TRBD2	CASSHPTSDYEQYF	TGTGCCAGCAGCCACCCGACTAGCGATTACGAGCAGTACTTC
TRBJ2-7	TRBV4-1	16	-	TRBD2	CASSQDSLAGAGEQYF	TGCGCCAGCAGCCAAGACTCCCTAGCGGGAGCTGGCGAGCAGTACTTC
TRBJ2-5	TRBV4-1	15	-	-	CASSQHRQTQETQYF	TGCGCCAGCAGCCAACATAGACAGACCCAAGAGACCCAGTACTTC
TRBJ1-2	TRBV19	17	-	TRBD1	CASSNRTGGNLDYGYTF	TGTGCCAGTAGCAACCGGACAGGGGGCAATTTGGACTATGGCTACACCTTC
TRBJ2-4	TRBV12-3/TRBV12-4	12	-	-	CATTRGMNIQYF	TGTGCCACTACACGGGGGATGAACATTCAGTACTTC
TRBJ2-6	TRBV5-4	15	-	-	CASSSPSAGANVLTF	TGTGCCAGCAGTTCTCCTAGCGCCGGGGCCAACGTCCTGACTTTC
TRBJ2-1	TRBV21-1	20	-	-	CASSTGGSRATSVAYNEQFF	TGTGCCAGCAGCACGGGGGGGTCGCGGGCGACTAGCGTCGCCTACAATGAGCAGTTCTTC
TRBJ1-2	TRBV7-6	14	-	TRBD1	CASSLDRAHYGYTF	TGTGCCAGCAGCTTGGACAGGGCGCATTATGGCTACACCTTC
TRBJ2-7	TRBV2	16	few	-	CASRPWGLSPSYEQYF	TGTGCCAGCAGGCCCTGGGGACTGAGCCCATCCTACGAGCAGTACTTC
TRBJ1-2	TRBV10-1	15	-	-	CASSPTMASNYGYTF	TGCGCCAGCAGCCCGACAATGGCCTCTAACTATGGCTACACCTTC
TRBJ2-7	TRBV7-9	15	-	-	CASSLALAGTYEQYF	TGTGCCAGCAGCTTAGCGCTCGCAGGGACCTACGAGCAGTACTTC
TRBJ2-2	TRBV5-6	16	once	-	CASSFSRGADTGELFF	TGTGCCAGCAGCTTTAGCCGCGGGGCGGACACCGGGGAGCTGTTTTTT
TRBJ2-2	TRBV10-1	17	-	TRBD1	CASKCPISDRGTGELFF	TGCGCCAGCAAATGTCCTATTTCTGACAGGGGAACCGGGGAGCTGTTTTTT
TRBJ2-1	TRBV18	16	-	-	CASSPPRGNSYNEQFF	TGTGCCAGCTCACCTCCCCGGGGGAACTCCTACAATGAGCAGTTCTTC
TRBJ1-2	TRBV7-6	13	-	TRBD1	CASSSGQGYGYTF	TGTGCCAGCAGCTCGGGACAGGGGTATGGCTACACCTTC
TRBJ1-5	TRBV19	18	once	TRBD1	CASSRDRASRVSNQPQHF	TGTGCCAGTAGCAGGGACAGAGCGAGCCGCGTCAGCAATCAGCCCCAGCATTTT
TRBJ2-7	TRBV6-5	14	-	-	CASSFRTDSYEQYF	TGTGCCAGCAGTTTTCGGACTGATTCCTACGAGCAGTACTTC
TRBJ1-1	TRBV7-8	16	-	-	CASSADSQKPGTEAFF	TGTGCCAGCAGCGCGGACAGTCAAAAACCGGGTACTGAAGCTTTCTTT
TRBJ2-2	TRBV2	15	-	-	CASSRVGGGTGELFF	TGTGCCAGCAGCCGCGTAGGAGGAGGGACCGGGGAGCTGTTTTTT
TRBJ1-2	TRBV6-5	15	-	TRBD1	CASSSPGTDNYGYTF	TGTGCCAGCAGTTCTCCTGGGACAGATAACTATGGCTACACCTTC
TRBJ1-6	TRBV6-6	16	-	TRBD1	CASRPPRDRGEMALHF	TGTGCCAGCAGACCCCCCCGGGACAGGGGAGAAATGGCCCTCCACTTT
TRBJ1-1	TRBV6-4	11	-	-	CASREGTEAFF	TGTGCCAGCAGAGAGGGAACTGAAGCTTTCTTT
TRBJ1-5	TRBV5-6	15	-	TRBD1	CASSFGTASNQPQHF	TGTGCCAGCAGCTTCGGGACAGCAAGCAATCAGCCCCAGCATTTT
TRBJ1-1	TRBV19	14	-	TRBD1	CASNLRGRNTEAFF	TGTGCCAGTAACCTCAGGGGGCGAAACACTGAAGCTTTCTTT
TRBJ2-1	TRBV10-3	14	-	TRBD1	CAISDRQGGDEQFF	TGTGCCATCAGTGATAGACAGGGTGGGGATGAGCAGTTCTTC
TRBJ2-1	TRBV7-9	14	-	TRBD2	CASSLTSGSHEQFF	TGTGCCAGCAGCTTGACTAGCGGGAGCCATGAGCAGTTCTTC
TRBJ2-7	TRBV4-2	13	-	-	CASSQDNSYEQYF	TGTGCCAGCAGCCAAGATAACTCCTACGAGCAGTACTTC
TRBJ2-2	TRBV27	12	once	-	CASSRNTGELFF	TGTGCCAGCAGCCGGAACACCGGGGAGCTGTTTTTT
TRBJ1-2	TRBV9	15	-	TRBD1	CASSGPGGERNGYTF	TGTGCCAGCAGCGGCCCAGGGGGCGAACGAAATGGCTACACCTTC